One sample yielded the 2 T cell receptor beta chains listed below, sequenced in a study of T-cell memory formation after mild COVID-19. TCRdb re-called the 5' RACE reads through MiXCR, storing one row per CDR3 protein. Of roughly 310,000 distinct CDR3 sequences listed, 15% are singletons. The sequenced sample consisted of PBMCs or a T cell subset sorted from them (not recorded which). The receptors shown here come from a man aged 18 to 30 who had mild COVID-19 (a few samples of this study predate the infection). Cell type and time point are not known.

This clonotype occurred a few times. The rearrangement links TRBV24-1 to TRBJ2-1; no reliable D call. The V and J ends lost 2 bases and 3 bases respectively, with 4 bases between them. The CDR3 length is 13 residues. Germline-derived CDR1 and CDR2 are KGHDR and SFDVKD. The chain's CDR3 is CATSDYSYNEQFF. CDR3 DNA sequence: TGTGCCACCAGTGATTATAGCTACAATGAGCAGTTCTTC.

This chain connects TRBV5-1 to TRBJ2-5; D uncertain. The germline gives CDR1 SGHRS, CDR2 YFSETQ. V was shortened by 4 bases and J by 1 base, with 8 bases between the two germline ends. This CDR3 comprises 13 residues. DNA for the CDR3: TGCGCCAGCAGCATTCGGGTCCAAGAGACCCAGTACTTC. Protein: CASSIRVQETQYF.